The 5 T cell receptor beta chains in this list originate from one sample, sequenced in a study of Graves' ophthalmopathy and Graves' hyperthyroidism. The sequenced template was RNA, covering the TCR beta CDR3 region. Amplification began with first-round RT-PCR using HTBI primers, then second-round multiplex PCR was performed. TCRdb processed the multiplex PCR reads anew with MiXCR; each CDR3 protein has one entry. The table records approximately 480,000 distinct CDR3 sequences, 14% of them present only once. Material: blood. The source of these receptors is a woman aged 25-40 years with Graves' ophthalmopathy.

This clonotype was counted a few times. This chain uses TRBV9 with TRBJ2-2, with TRBD1 matching 9 bases. CDR3 length equals 19 residues. Germline trimming cut 3 bases from V and 3 bases from J; bases unmatched to any gene: 15. Germline V gives CDR1 SGDLS, CDR2 YYNGEE. The CDR3 DNA sequence: TGTGCCAGCAGCGAAGGGTGGGAAGTGGACAGGGGCGACACCGGGGAGCTGTTTTTT. Amino acid sequence: CASSEGWEVDRGDTGELFF.

This clonotype was observed at least ten times. The chain links TRBV29-1 to TRBJ2-2; 8 bases are shared with TRBD1. Trimming removed 4 bases from V and 3 bases from J; junction bases left unmatched: 4. The CDR3 consists of 14 residues. CDR1 SQVTM and CDR2 ANQGSEA come from the germline V gene. CDR3 bases: TGCAGCGTTGGGGCAGGGGGCGACACCGGGGAGCTGTTTTTT. This translates into CSVGAGGDTGELFF.

The V gene is TRBV4-1, the J gene TRBJ1-1; no definite D call. CDR3 length: 17 amino acids. Germline V gene sequence: CDR1 MGHRA, CDR2 YSYEKL. V lost 0 bases, J lost 4 bases, and 18 bases lay in between. CDR3 DNA sequence: TGCGCCAGCAGCCAAGACCCCAACAGACAAGTGAGCACTGAAGCTTTCTTT. It yields the protein CASSQDPNRQVSTEAFF.

This clonotype is a singleton in its sample. The CDR3 does not end in the conserved phenylalanine or tryptophan, so this is likely a read error. The J gene is TRBJ1-1, the V gene TRBV2; D call uncertain. The CDR3 sequence is 14 residues long. Trimming shortened V by 9 bases and J by 1 base, and 15 bases separated the two germline ends. From germline, CDR1 is SNHLY and CDR2 FYNNEI. In nucleotides, the CDR3 is TGTGCCAGTGGCTGGTGGGATTCGAACACTGAAGCTTTCGTT. The encoded protein is CASGWWDSNTEAFV.

This clonotype was detected ten times or more. The chain couples TRBV6-5 to TRBJ2-7, with 7 bases matching TRBD1. J gave up 4 bases and V 10 bases, and 4 bases lay outside the gene matches. Germline CDR1 MNHEY, CDR2 SVGAGI. The CDR3 is 11 residues long. CDR3 loop: CATNRGYEQYF. CDR3 bases: TGTGCCACCAACAGGGGTTACGAGCAGTACTTC.